These T cell receptor beta chains were read from a single sample in a study of T-cell reconstitution after alpha-beta-depleted transplantation in children. TCRdb used MiXCR to reprocess the PCR reads, holding one entry per CDR3 protein. The sample holds around 400,000 distinct CDR3 sequences, about 20% seen once. The sequencing here drew on PBMCs from the stem cell graft donor, taken from the stem cell graft. These receptors were obtained from a human donor who donated a stem cell graft to a child with acute myeloid leukemia. CDR3s include the opening cysteine and the closing phenylalanine or tryptophan. The D gene is left open where the match is weak. Only some rows state a clone size, as once, few, many or a class for expanded clones.

TRBV7-2	TRBJ1-5	NA	many	CASSLESYSNQPQHF	TGTGCCAGCAGCTTAGAATCCTATAGCAATCAGCCCCAGCATTTT
TRBV20-1	TRBJ2-2	TRBD1	few	CSARRQGTGELFF	TGCAGTGCTAGACGACAGGGCACCGGGGAGCTGTTTTTT
TRBV12-3/TRBV12-4	TRBJ2-3	TRBD2	NA	CASNLLAGVDTQYF	TGTGCCAGCAACCTACTAGCGGGAGTGGATACGCAGTATTTT
TRBV7-8	TRBJ1-1	NA	few	CASSLARVKNTEAFF	TGTGCCAGCAGCTTAGCTAGGGTAAAGAACACTGAAGCTTTCTTT
TRBV20-1	TRBJ2-1	NA	many	CSARRERILNEQFF	TGCAGTGCTAGGAGGGAGCGGATTTTAAATGAGCAGTTCTTC
TRBV7-3	TRBJ1-1	NA	NA	CASSPHGVGNTEAFF	TGTGCCAGCAGCCCTCATGGTGTGGGGAACACTGAAGCTTTCTTT
TRBV9	TRBJ1-1	TRBD1	many	CASSTRTGNTEAFF	TGTGCCAGCAGCACGAGGACAGGTAACACTGAAGCTTTCTTT
TRBV6-1	TRBJ2-7	TRBD2	NA	CASNAGELAGTYEQYF	TGTGCCAGCAACGCCGGGGAACTAGCGGGAACCTACGAGCAGTACTTC
TRBV24-1	TRBJ2-7	TRBD2	many	CATSDSGSYEQYF	TGTGCCACCAGTGACAGCGGGAGCTACGAGCAGTACTTC
TRBV12-3/TRBV12-4	TRBJ2-1	NA	few	CASSTGTRSRYNEQFF	TGTGCCAGCAGTACCGGGACTCGGTCGAGGTACAATGAGCAGTTCTTC
TRBV7-3	TRBJ2-6	TRBD1	NA	CASSPHSQGAGANVLTF	TGTGCCAGCAGCCCTCACTCCCAGGGGGCTGGGGCCAACGTCCTGACTTTC
TRBV20-1	TRBJ2-7	TRBD1	many	CSARDRYSYEQYF	TGCAGTGCTAGGGACAGGTACTCCTACGAGCAGTACTTC
TRBV7-2	TRBJ1-1	NA	few	CASSFYTGGNTEAFF	TGTGCCAGCAGCTTCTACACGGGTGGGAACACTGAAGCTTTCTTT
TRBV20-1	TRBJ2-7	NA	many	CSASRAVPSYEQYF	TGCAGTGCTAGTCGAGCGGTACCCTCCTACGAGCAGTACTTC
TRBV20-1	TRBJ1-5	TRBD1	NA	CSARPGTGGNQPQHF	TGCAGTGCCAGACCCGGGACAGGGGGCAATCAGCCCCAGCATTTT
TRBV20-1	TRBJ2-5	NA	few	CSATPSGPEHISGPQETQYF	TGCAGTGCTACCCCCTCAGGCCCCGAACACATTAGTGGACCCCAAGAGACCCAGTACTTC
TRBV28	TRBJ2-7	TRBD2	NA	CASTLLVAGSYEQYF	TGTGCCAGCACCCTTCTGGTAGCGGGCTCCTACGAGCAGTACTTC
TRBV12-3/TRBV12-4	TRBJ2-7	TRBD2	few	CASSMAGESEQYF	TGTGCCAGCAGTATGGCGGGAGAGAGCGAGCAGTACTTC
TRBV28	TRBJ2-5	NA	few	CASSLWGSSETQYF	TGTGCCAGCAGTTTATGGGGTTCATCGGAGACCCAGTACTTC
TRBV2	TRBJ2-5	NA	few	CASSELGQQETQYF	TGTGCCAGCAGTGAATTAGGACAGCAAGAGACCCAGTACTTC
TRBV5-1	TRBJ1-4	NA	NA	CASSLRAAGDEKLFF	TGCGCCAGCAGCTTGAGGGCGGCGGGGGATGAAAAACTGTTTTTT
TRBV4-2	TRBJ2-2	NA	NA	CASSQFRETLLDTGELFF	TGTGCCAGCAGCCAATTTCGAGAGACTCTCCTTGATACCGGGGAGCTGTTTTTT
TRBV7-3	TRBJ2-3	NA	NA	CASSLVGRGTSTDTQYF	TGTGCCAGCAGCTTAGTAGGTCGGGGGACCTCCACAGATACGCAGTATTTT
TRBV15	TRBJ2-7	TRBD2	NA	CATSRNSGSTYEQYF	TGTGCCACCAGCAGAAATAGCGGGAGTACCTACGAGCAGTACTTC
TRBV12-3/TRBV12-4	TRBJ2-1	TRBD2	NA	CASTDSGSGGNEQFF	TGTGCCAGCACCGACAGCGGGAGTGGGGGCAATGAGCAGTTCTTC
TRBV19	TRBJ2-6	NA	NA	CASSIYSSGTGANVLTF	TGTGCCAGTAGTATCTATTCGTCGGGGACTGGGGCCAACGTCCTGACTTTC
TRBV7-3	TRBJ2-1	TRBD2	few	CASSPGPSGREQFF	TGTGCCAGCAGCCCAGGTCCTAGCGGGAGGGAGCAGTTCTTC
TRBV29-1	TRBJ2-7	TRBD2	few	CSVAKREGSYEQYF	TGCAGCGTTGCCAAGCGGGAGGGCTCCTACGAGCAGTACTTC
TRBV10-3	TRBJ2-3	NA	few	CAISDAQGADTQYF	TGTGCCATCAGTGATGCTCAGGGCGCAGATACGCAGTATTTT
TRBV24-1	TRBJ1-1	NA	NA	CATSESGTTNTEAFF	TGTGCCACCAGTGAATCCGGGACAACTAACACTGAAGCTTTCTTT
TRBV12-3/TRBV12-4	TRBJ1-2	NA	many	CASRSEGGYTF	TGTGCCAGCAGGTCGGAGGGCGGCTACACCTTC
TRBV5-1	TRBJ2-3	NA	NA	CASRNSLGQMDTQYF	TGCGCCAGTCGGAATTCTTTGGGCCAAATGGATACGCAGTATTTT
TRBV12-3/TRBV12-4	TRBJ2-1	TRBD1	NA	CASSSPVGDRGVNEQFF	TGTGCCAGCAGTTCCCCGGTAGGGGACAGGGGTGTAAATGAGCAGTTCTTC
TRBV13	TRBJ2-2	NA	few	CASSLGAPSETSDTGELFF	TGTGCCAGCAGCTTAGGGGCCCCTAGCGAAACGAGTGACACCGGGGAGCTGTTTTTT
TRBV5-5	TRBJ2-5	NA	NA	CASSFDSPKETQYF	TGTGCCAGCAGCTTTGACTCCCCGAAAGAGACCCAGTACTTC
TRBV7-2	TRBJ1-6	TRBD1	many	CASSLMGQDNSPLHF	TGTGCCAGCAGCTTAATGGGACAGGATAATTCACCCCTCCACTTT
TRBV20-1	TRBJ2-7	NA	NA	CSVIRDNTYEQYF	TGCAGTGTTATCCGGGACAATACCTACGAGCAGTACTTC
TRBV20-1	TRBJ1-2	NA	NA	CSARHSTGTNYGYTF	TGCAGTGCTAGGCATAGTACTGGGACTAACTATGGCTACACCTTC
TRBV20-1	TRBJ2-7	TRBD2	few	CSASSGGGAVKYF	TGCAGTGCTAGTTCTGGCGGGGGGGCAGTCAAGTACTTC
TRBV20-1	TRBJ1-5	NA	NA	CSARQGSPQHF	TGCAGTGCTAGACAGGGATCGCCCCAGCATTTT
TRBV12-3/TRBV12-4	TRBJ2-7	TRBD2	NA	CASSLNPLAGTTYEQYF	TGTGCCAGCAGTTTAAATCCCCTAGCGGGAACGACCTACGAGCAGTACTTC
TRBV12-3/TRBV12-4	TRBJ2-7	NA	many	CASSPPGAYEQYF	TGTGCCAGCAGCCCTCCCGGGGCGTACGAGCAGTACTTC
TRBV20-1	TRBJ1-6	NA	few	CSARSDYNSPLHF	TGCAGTGCTAGATCAGACTATAATTCACCCCTCCACTTT
TRBV5-1	TRBJ2-5	TRBD2	NA	CASGLAGYQQETQYF	TGCGCCAGCGGGCTAGCGGGATACCAACAAGAGACCCAGTACTTC
TRBV20-1	TRBJ2-5	TRBD2	NA	CSARAGGEETQYF	TGCAGTGCTAGAGCGGGAGGGGAAGAGACCCAGTACTTC
TRBV4-3	TRBJ1-6	TRBD1	NA	CASSQRGDRVNSPLHF	TGCGCCAGCAGCCAACGGGGGGACAGGGTAAATTCACCCCTCCACTTT
TRBV4-1	TRBJ2-7	NA	NA	CASSPTGYSYEQYF	TGCGCCAGCAGCCCTACAGGGTATTCCTACGAGCAGTACTTC
TRBV5-5	TRBJ1-4	TRBD1	NA	CASSLAPNRGAGEKLFF	TGTGCCAGCAGCTTGGCCCCAAACAGGGGCGCCGGTGAAAAACTGTTTTTT
TRBV20-1	TRBJ2-1	TRBD2	many	CSAQLTSGPYNEQFF	TGCAGTGCTCAGCTCACTAGCGGACCCTACAATGAGCAGTTCTTC
TRBV24-1	TRBJ2-1	TRBD2	few	CATSNSGISYNEQFF	TGTGCCACCAGTAATAGCGGGATCTCCTACAATGAGCAGTTCTTC
TRBV29-1	TRBJ2-7	NA	many	CSVGYRSSYEQYF	TGCAGCGTTGGTTATCGGAGCTCCTACGAGCAGTACTTC
TRBV19	TRBJ1-6	TRBD1	few	CASTSMDREYNSPLHF	TGTGCCAGTACCTCAATGGACAGGGAGTATAATTCACCCCTCCACTTT
TRBV28	TRBJ1-1	NA	many	CASTVNTEAFF	TGTGCCAGCACCGTGAACACTGAAGCTTTCTTT
TRBV24-1	TRBJ2-1	TRBD1	few	CATSSATGSYNEQFF	TGTGCCACCAGTTCGGCGACAGGGTCCTACAATGAGCAGTTCTTC